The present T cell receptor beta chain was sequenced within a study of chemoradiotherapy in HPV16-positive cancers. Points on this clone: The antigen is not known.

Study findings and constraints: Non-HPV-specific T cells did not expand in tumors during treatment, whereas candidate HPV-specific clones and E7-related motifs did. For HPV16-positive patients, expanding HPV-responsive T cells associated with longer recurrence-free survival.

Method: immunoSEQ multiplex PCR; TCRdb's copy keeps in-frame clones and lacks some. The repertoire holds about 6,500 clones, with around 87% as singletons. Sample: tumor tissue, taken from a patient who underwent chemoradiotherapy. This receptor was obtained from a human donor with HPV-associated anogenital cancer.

CDR3 amino acids: CASRRAANDQPQHF. The CDR3 DNA sequence: TGTGCCAGCAGAAGGGCCGCGAATGATCAGCCCCAGCATTTT. The chain links TRBV27 to TRBJ1-5; D remains ambiguous. Trimming cost V 6 bases and J 5 bases, with 14 bases left between them. The germline V gene encodes CDR1 MNHEY and CDR2 SMNVEV (reference sequence). The CDR3 has 14 residues.